This is a list of T cell receptor beta chains from one sample in a study of blood T cell repertoires in COVID-19. Only in-frame clones appear in the TCRdb table, and some are missing; sequencing was by immunoSEQ multiplex PCR. The sample yields about 210,000 clones, 84% seen once. Sequencing was carried out using peripheral blood. The receptors stem from a woman in her 50s with active or convalescent COVID-19. Each CDR3 is given with its conserved first and last residue. The order of the fields is clone size, D gene, J gene, V gene, CDR3 DNA, CDR3 protein. A D gene is named only where the DNA matches it firmly. Only part of the rows carry a size: once, few, many, or a class if the clone is expanded.

few,-,TRBJ1-5,TRBV1,TGCACCAGCAGCCAACCCAGACAGAATAGCAATCAGCCCCAGCATTTT,CTSSQPRQNSNQPQHF
few,TRBD1,TRBJ1-2,TRBV5-1,TGCGCCACCAAACCGGGACAGAACGTCCTGAACTATGGCTACACCTTC,CATKPGQNVLNYGYTF
-,-,TRBJ2-5,TRBV19,TGTGCCAGTAGTACGGGGGATCGGACCCAGTACTTC,CASSTGDRTQYF
-,-,TRBJ1-2,TRBV18,TGTGCCAGCTCACCTACTGGAGGGAACGAGGTCTACACCTTC,CASSPTGGNEVYTF
-,-,TRBJ1-2,TRBV24-1,TGTGCCACCAGTGATTTTGGGGGGAACTATGGCTACACCTTC,CATSDFGGNYGYTF
-,-,TRBJ1-4,TRBV27,TGTGCCAGCAGTTTGGCCATCGGAGCAACTAATGAAAAACTGTTTTTT,CASSLAIGATNEKLFF
-,-,TRBJ2-4,TRBV27,TGTGCCAGCAGTTTATGGCAGGGGTCAAACATTCAGTACTTC,CASSLWQGSNIQYF
-,TRBD1,TRBJ1-6,TRBV25-1,TGTGCCAGCAGATCAGACAGGGTTAATTCACCCCTCCACTTT,CASRSDRVNSPLHF
-,TRBD2,TRBJ2-7,TRBV3-1/TRBV3-2,TGTGCCAGCAGCCAAGACTTAGCGGGGTCCACCTACGAGCAGTACTTC,CASSQDLAGSTYEQYF
-,-,TRBJ2-2,TRBV6-5,TGTGCCAGCATCCAGGATAACACCGGGGAGCTGTTTTTT,CASIQDNTGELFF
-,TRBD1,TRBJ2-7,TRBV15,TGTGCCACCAGCAGAGAAGGACAGGGAAACGACGAGCAGTACTTC,CATSREGQGNDEQYF
-,TRBD1,TRBJ1-5,TRBV6-5,TGTGCCAGCAGTCCAGACAGGGGAGGACAGCCCCAGCATTTT,CASSPDRGGQPQHF
-,-,TRBJ1-2,TRBV4-2,TGTGCCAGCAGCCAAGTTGGGGGGGGGACAAACTATGGCTACACCTTC,CASSQVGGGTNYGYTF
-,-,TRBJ1-2,TRBV18,TGTGCCAGCTCACTGCAGGTTCTTGAAGGCTACACCTTC,CASSLQVLEGYTF
once,TRBD1,TRBJ1-1,TRBV7-9,TGTGCCAGCAGCCAGCCGCCGGGACAGCACATGAACACTGAAGCTTTCTTT,CASSQPPGQHMNTEAFF
-,TRBD2,TRBJ2-7,TRBV5-1,TGCGCCAGCAGCTTTTCGCGGGAGGGCCGCTACGAGCAGTACTTC,CASSFSREGRYEQYF
-,TRBD1,TRBJ1-5,TRBV6-5,TGTGCCAGCAGGGACAGGGCAGGTCAGCCCCAGCATTTT,CASRDRAGQPQHF
-,TRBD2,TRBJ2-7,TRBV7-2,TGTGCCAGCCGACCCGGACTAGCGGGAGTGTACGAGCAGTACTTC,CASRPGLAGVYEQYF
-,TRBD1,TRBJ2-1,TRBV5-1,TGCGCCACCACCGTAGCTAGGGACAGTTACAATGAGCAGTTCTTC,CATTVARDSYNEQFF
-,TRBD1,TRBJ1-1,TRBV19,TGTGCCAGTCGAGCCCGACAGGGATCTTTATTCTACACTGAAGCTTTCTTT,CASRARQGSLFYTEAFF
few,TRBD1,TRBJ2-1,TRBV3-1/TRBV3-2,TGTGCCAGCAGGCCTGCGGGACAGGGGGCTAATGAGCAGTTCTTC,CASRPAGQGANEQFF
-,TRBD1,TRBJ1-5,TRBV6-2/TRBV6-3,TGTGCCAGCAGTTGGACAGGGGGCGCAGCCCAGCCCCAGCATTTT,CASSWTGGAAQPQHF
-,TRBD2,TRBJ2-3,TRBV24-1,TGTGCCACCAGTGTTTCTAGCGGGGGAGCAGATACGCAGTATTTT,CATSVSSGGADTQYF
-,-,TRBJ1-4,TRBV13,TGTGCCAGCAGCACCCGGGGCAGGAGGGGCCAAGAAAAACTGTTTTTT,CASSTRGRRGQEKLFF
once,-,TRBJ1-4,TRBV5-5,TGTGCCAGCAGCTGGGGACTTTCCCCCAATGAAAAACTGTTTTTT,CASSWGLSPNEKLFF
-,-,TRBJ1-2,TRBV2,TGTGCCAGCAGTGATGGGCAGGGTGGATATGGCTACACCTTC,CASSDGQGGYGYTF
-,TRBD1,TRBJ1-5,TRBV25-1,TGTGCCAGCAGGGGCCAGGGGGACAATCAGCCCCAGCATTTT,CASRGQGDNQPQHF
-,TRBD2,TRBJ2-1,TRBV4-2,TGTGCCAGCAGCCATGCAGCGGGGAGCTCCTACAATGAGCAGTTCTTC,CASSHAAGSSYNEQFF
-,TRBD2,TRBJ2-7,TRBV3-1/TRBV3-2,TGTGCCAGCAGCCCAGGACTAGCGGGGGCCTACGAGCAGTACTTC,CASSPGLAGAYEQYF
-,-,TRBJ2-5,TRBV25-1,TGTGCCAGCAGTGTGGGGGGTTCCCAAGAGACCCAGTACTTC,CASSVGGSQETQYF
-,TRBD1,TRBJ2-7,TRBV4-2,TGTGCCAGCAGCCACACGGACAGGGAACGCGAGCAGTACTTC,CASSHTDREREQYF
once,-,TRBJ2-7,TRBV7-9,TGTGCCAGCAGCTTAGTTAGCGGGACAGCCGTTGGGCAGTACTTC,CASSLVSGTAVGQYF
once,-,TRBJ1-2,TRBV7-9,TGTGCCAGCAGCTTTGGACTGGACTATGGCTACACCTTC,CASSFGLDYGYTF
-,TRBD1,TRBJ2-6,TRBV28,TGTGCCAGCAGGGGACAGGGATTATCTGGGGCCAACGTCCTGACTTTC,CASRGQGLSGANVLTF
-,-,TRBJ2-1,TRBV5-4,TGTGCCAGCAGTCGCCAGGCCATCAATGAGCAGTTCTTC,CASSRQAINEQFF
few,TRBD1,TRBJ1-1,TRBV2,TGTGCCAGCAGTGGGGACAGGGGGCCCGTGGAGCGGGCTTTCTTT,CASSGDRGPVERAFF
-,-,TRBJ2-3,TRBV7-9,TGTGCCAGCAGCAAGACAGCGGATACGCAGTATTTT,CASSKTADTQYF
-,TRBD2,TRBJ2-3,TRBV28,TGTGCCAGCAGTTTAGGGACTAGCGGGATGTCAGATACGCAGTATTTT,CASSLGTSGMSDTQYF
-,-,TRBJ2-7,TRBV18,TGTGCCAGCTCGCAATCAGGGTTAGGGGAGCAGTACTTC,CASSQSGLGEQYF
-,TRBD1,TRBJ1-3,TRBV5-1,TGCGCCAGCAGCTTGGGACCGGGACAGGGTCTGCGAAACACCATATATTTT,CASSLGPGQGLRNTIYF
-,TRBD1,TRBJ1-1,TRBV6-5,TGTGCCAGCAGTTACACAGGGGCACCCACTGAAGCTTTCTTT,CASSYTGAPTEAFF
few,-,TRBJ2-1,TRBV6-5,TGTGCCAGCACCCCTGACAGGAGATCTTACAATGAGCAGTTCTTC,CASTPDRRSYNEQFF